This TCR beta chain was captured in a study of T cell repertoires in cytomegalovirus infection. With respect to this clonotype: Its antigen is still unknown.

TCRdb reprocessed the reads via MiXCR and lists one record per CDR3 protein. The table lists a few hundred thousand distinct CDR3 sequences, over 35% of them singletons. V was cut by 5 bases and J by 6 bases, with 15 bases left in between. The CDR3 is 14 amino acids. The germline V gene encodes CDR1 MNHNY and CDR2 SVGAGI (reference sequence). Specimen: cultured PBMCs, collected from culture after CMV antigen stimulation. This sequence joins TRBV6-6 and TRBJ2-3; D unclear. The receptor's source is a human donor in good health (CMV status not recorded). Some clones in this sample may be carry-over from other donors' samples. The CDR3 loop is CASSQWAAADTQYF. Written as DNA, the CDR3 is TGTGCCAGCAGTCAATGGGCAGCTGCGGATACGCAGTATTTT.